The 28 T cell receptor beta chains reported below all come from one sample, sequenced in a study of T cell changes during pregnancy in multiple sclerosis. Sequencing was performed with immunoSEQ multiplex PCR; in TCRdb, only in-frame clones are kept and a portion is missing. The table shows roughly 43,000 clones, with around 93% occurring only once. The sample consisted of CD4+ T cells from peripheral blood mononuclear cells, taken in the third trimester of pregnancy. The receptors come from a female donor with multiple sclerosis, enrolled in a pregnancy study.

The CDR3 loop is CASSLGVPPLYEQYF. The CDR3 region has the DNA TGTGCCAGCTCACTCGGGGTCCCTCCTCTCTACGAGCAGTACTTC. The chain recombines TRBV18 with TRBJ2-7, with D possibly matching TRBD2 (5 bases). Trimming shortened V by 4 bases and J by 3 bases, and 16 bases separated the two germline ends. The CDR3 runs to 15 residues. Germline CDR1 reads KGHSH; CDR2 reads LQKENI.

This chain links TRBV5-1 with TRBJ2-2; D remains unclear. CDR1 and CDR2 from the germline V gene are SGHRS and YFSETQ. The CDR3 is 14 amino acids. V was pared by 2 bases and J by 0 bases, with 5 bases between. CDR3 nucleotides: TGCGCCAGCAGCTTACCAGCGAACACCGGGGAGCTGTTTTTT. It is translated as CASSLPANTGELFF.

The gene calls are TRBV7-3 and TRBJ2-2; D ambiguous. CDR3 length: 15 amino acids. Germline V gene data show CDR1 as SGHTA and CDR2 as FQGTGA. V was pared by 0 bases and J by 6 bases, with 11 bases between. Here the CDR3 DNA reads TGTGCCAGCAGCTTAACAAGACTCACCCCCGGGGAGCTGTTTTTT. This encodes CASSLTRLTPGELFF.

The chain joins TRBV5-6 to TRBJ1-4; unclear D gene. This CDR3 spans 13 amino acids. V gave up 0 bases and J gave up 8 bases, with 8 bases separating them. Germline CDR1 SGHDT, CDR2 YYEEEE. CDR3 DNA sequence: TGTGCCAGCAGCTTGGGACGCAGGGAAAAACTGTTTTTT. Translating it yields CASSLGRREKLFF.

This sequence joins TRBV6-6 and TRBJ1-3, with 8 nucleotides matching TRBD1. V dropped 6 bases and J dropped 16; count of bases not matched to a gene: 8. CDR1 is MNHNY and CDR2 is SVGAGI in the germline V gene (reference sequence). The CDR3 is 11 amino acids. CDR3 protein: CASRAPGQAYF. CDR3 DNA sequence: TGTGCCAGCAGAGCGCCGGGACAGGCTTATTTT.

DNA of the CDR3: TGTGCCAGCAGCGTAGAGGGCAGGGGTACTTCCTACGAGCAGTACTTC. This encodes CASSVEGRGTSYEQYF. The rearrangement links TRBV9 to TRBJ2-7, with D tentatively TRBD1 (6 bases). In germline, CDR1 is SGDLS, CDR2 YYNGEE. The CDR3 loop spans 16 amino acids. V lost 0 bases and J lost 1, with 14 bases in between. Combining the CDR3 with reference TRBV9 and TRBJ2-7 gives the whole variable domain DSGVTQTPKHLITATGQRVTLRCSPRSGDLSVYWYQQSLDQGLQFLIQYYNGEERAKGNILERFSAQQFPDLHSELNLSSLELGDSALYFCASSVEGRGTSYEQYFGPGTRLTVT.

The rearrangement joins TRBV5-1 to TRBJ1-2; 7 bases fit TRBD1. Losses at the gene ends were 3 bases for V and 4 bases for J; bases not matched to a gene: 3. Germline CDR1 reads SGHRS; CDR2 reads YFSETQ. The CDR3 contains 13 residues. The DNA for the CDR3 is TGCGCCAGCAGCTCACAGGGGACCTATGGCTACACCTTC. Its protein product is CASSSQGTYGYTF.

This clone was recorded a few times. The chain links TRBV18 to TRBJ1-5; 7 bases align to TRBD1. The CDR3 spans 14 residues. Germline CDR1 KGHSH, CDR2 LQKENI. V dropped 2 bases and J dropped 4; count of bases not matched to a gene: 2. As DNA, the CDR3 is TGTGCCAGCTCACCAGCGACAGGGAATCAGCCCCAGCATTTT. This gives the protein CASSPATGNQPQHF.

The genes are TRBV28 and TRBJ2-3; TRBD2 might be the D (6 bases). This CDR3 has 15 amino acids. Germline CDR1 is MDHEN and CDR2 is SYDVKM. V lost 2 bases to trimming and J lost 1 base, with 10 bases between them. The CDR3 DNA reads TGTGCCAGCAGTTTACCGGGACTGGGCACAGATACGCAGTATTTT. It encodes CASSLPGLGTDTQYF.

V is TRBV7-2 and J is TRBJ2-6; D is ambiguous. V gave up 5 bases and J gave up 4 bases, with 6 bases separating them. The CDR3 is made up of 13 amino acids. Looked up from germline, CDR1 is SGHTA and CDR2 is FQGNSA. The CDR3 loop is CASSPIGANVLTF. The CDR3 DNA is TGTGCCAGCAGCCCCATCGGGGCCAACGTCCTGACTTTC.

The genes are TRBV6-1 and TRBJ2-3; no definite D call. The V end was cut by 0 bases, the J end by 7 bases, with 5 bases between. This CDR3 has 12 amino acids. Germline V gene sequence: CDR1 MNHNS, CDR2 SASEGT. CDR3 loop: CASSEARYTQYF. CDR3 DNA: TGTGCCAGCAGTGAAGCCCGGTATACGCAGTATTTT.

The rearrangement links TRBV29-1 to TRBJ2-1; D ambiguous. The ends were cut back, 7 bases at V and 7 bases at J, with 11 bases in the middle. The CDR3 is 11 residues long. Germline V gene data show CDR1 as SQVTM and CDR2 as ANQGSEA. The CDR3 region is CSARPSNEQFF. CDR3 in DNA: TGCAGCGCACGACCTAGTAATGAGCAGTTCTTC.

V gene TRBV5-4 combines with J gene TRBJ2-5, with TRBD1 as a possible D gene (5 bases). The CDR3 runs 12 residues. Per germline, CDR1 SGHNT and CDR2 YYREEE (reference sequence). V lost 6 bases and J lost 4, with 10 bases in between. The CDR3 DNA follows: TGTGCCAGCAAGGGGTCCGGAGAGACCCAGTACTTC. The encoded protein is CASKGSGETQYF. Full variable domain (remainder filled in from reference TRBV5-4 and TRBJ2-5): ETGVTQSPTHLIKTRGQQVTLRCSSQSGHNTVSWYQQALGQGPQFIFQYYREEENGRGNFPPRFSGLQFPNYSSELNVNALELDDSALYLCASKGSGETQYFGPGTRLLVL.

The rearrangement links TRBV4-1 to TRBJ2-5; perhaps TRBD2 as D (6 bases). The CDR3 is 13 residues long. The ends were cut back, 0 bases at V and 11 bases at J, with 13 bases in the middle. Germline loops: CDR1 MGHRA, CDR2 YSYEKL. In nucleotides, the CDR3 is TGCGCCAGCAGCCAAGAAGGTGGGGGGAAGCAGTACTTC. Translated, it gives CASSQEGGGKQYF.

The CDR3 spells CAWDGGLSTDTQYF. CDR3 coding DNA: TGTGCCTGGGATGGGGGCCTTAGCACAGATACGCAGTATTTT. The gene calls are TRBV30 and TRBJ2-3, with D possibly TRBD1 on 6 matching bases. The CDR3 is made up of 14 amino acids. V was cut by 5 bases and J by 0 bases, with 12 bases left in between. CDR1 and CDR2 from the germline V gene are GTSNPN and SVGIG (reference sequence).

V gene TRBV28 combines with J gene TRBJ2-5; tentative D call: TRBD2 (5 bases). V lost 7 bases, J lost 3 bases, and 12 bases lay in between. The CDR3 extends over 13 amino acids. Germline assignment: CDR1 MDHEN and CDR2 SYDVKM. In DNA form, the CDR3 reads TGTGCCAGCATCTCGGACTCTGAAGAGACCCAGTACTTC. Translation gives CASISDSEETQYF. The full variable domain, its missing parts supplied by reference TRBV28 and TRBJ2-5, is DVKVTQSSRYLVKRTGEKVFLECVQDMDHENMFWYRQDPGLGLRLIYFSYDVKMKEKGDIPEGYSVSREKKERFSLILESASTNQTSMYLCASISDSEETQYFGPGTRLLVL.

This chain joins TRBV7-6 and TRBJ2-2, with 8 bases aligning to TRBD1. Trimming cost V 6 bases and J 1 base; bases outside gene matches: 7. CDR3 length: 16 residues. Germline V gene lookup returns CDR1 SGHVS and CDR2 FNYEAQ. Here the CDR3 reads CASSPRTGLNTGELFF. The CDR3 coding sequence is TGTGCCAGCAGTCCTAGGACAGGGCTGAACACCGGGGAGCTGTTTTTT.

The chain carries TRBV6-1 and TRBJ1-2, with 8 bases that match TRBD1. Germline V gene lookup returns CDR1 MNHNS and CDR2 SASEGT. The CDR3 sequence is 15 residues long. V lost 3 bases to trimming and J lost 0 bases; unmatched junction nucleotides: 3. The CDR3 coding sequence is TGTGCCAGCAGTGAGAGACAGGGGACTAACTATGGCTACACCTTC. Protein: CASSERQGTNYGYTF.

This chain uses TRBV7-2 with TRBJ2-5; TRBD1 aligns across 7 bases. The last part of the DNA fits TRBJ2-7 better; the J call may be wrong. The CDR3 consists of 14 residues. Germline CDR1 is SGHTA and CDR2 is FQGNSA. This CDR3 reads CASSLRQGRNEQYF. The CDR3 DNA is TGTGCCAGCAGCCTCCGACAGGGTAGGAACGAGCAGTACTTC.

This clone was detected once. This chain joins TRBV7-2 and TRBJ2-5; TRBD2 is a possible D gene (5 bases). The length of the CDR3 is 17 residues. Germline V CDR1 and CDR2: SGHTA, FQGNSA. The ends were cut back, 4 bases at V and 2 bases at J, with 20 bases in the middle. The CDR3: CASSSPPPGGRQETQYF. The CDR3 DNA sequence: TGTGCCAGCAGCTCCCCTCCCCCCGGTGGGAGACAAGAGACCCAGTACTTC. Supplemented by reference TRBV7-2 and TRBJ2-5, the full variable domain reads GAGVSQSPSNKVTEKGKDVELRCDPISGHTALYWYRQSLGQGLEFLIYFQGNSAPDKSGLPSDRFSAERTGGSVSTLTIQRTQQEDSAVYLCASSSPPPGGRQETQYFGPGTRLLVL.

The rearrangement uses TRBV7-9 and TRBJ1-1, with a weak D call TRBD1 (5 bases). Germline CDR1 SEHNR, CDR2 FQNEAQ (reference sequence). The ends were cut back, 2 bases at V and 6 bases at J, with 22 bases in the middle. The CDR3 runs 17 residues. CDR3 sequence: CASSLIQGGNSPAEAFF. CDR3 DNA: TGTGCCAGCAGCTTAATCCAGGGAGGAAATTCTCCCGCTGAAGCTTTCTTT.

A single count supports this clone. The chain employs TRBV15 and TRBJ2-1, with 9 bases matching TRBD2. CDR1 is LNHNV and CDR2 is YYDKDF in the germline V gene (reference sequence). V was pared by 1 base and J by 0 bases, with 7 bases of the junction left unmatched. The CDR3 is made up of 18 amino acids. CDR3 sequence: CATSRGTSGSRSYNEQFF. The CDR3 DNA sequence: TGTGCCACCAGCAGAGGAACTAGCGGGTCCCGCTCCTACAATGAGCAGTTCTTC. The complete variable domain, with remaining parts taken from reference TRBV15 and TRBJ2-1, reads DAMVIQNPRYQVTQFGKPVTLSCSQTLNHNVMYWYQQKSSQAPKLLFHYYDKDFNNEADTPDNFQSRRPNTSFCFLDIRSPGLGDTAMYLCATSRGTSGSRSYNEQFFGPGTRLTVL.

The rearrangement links TRBV4-3 to TRBJ2-7; 9 nucleotides match TRBD1. The CDR3 length is 15 residues. V lost 1 base to trimming and J lost 4 bases; unmatched junction nucleotides: 5. The germline gives CDR1 LGHNA, CDR2 YSLEER. The CDR3: CASSQAGTGIYEQYF. The CDR3 DNA is TGCGCCAGCAGCCAAGCCGGGACAGGGATTTACGAGCAGTACTTC.

This chain uses TRBV15 with TRBJ2-7; D remains unclear. Germline V CDR1 and CDR2: LNHNV, YYDKDF (reference sequence). CDR3 length: 14 amino acids. The V and J ends lost 0 bases and 5 bases respectively, with 11 bases between them. CDR3 residues: CATSREKPPDEQYF. As DNA, the CDR3 is TGTGCCACCAGCAGAGAAAAGCCTCCGGACGAGCAGTACTTC.

This chain uses TRBV5-4 with TRBJ2-6, with D tentatively TRBD1 (6 bases). The CDR3 is made up of 17 amino acids. V lost 5 bases and J 0 bases, leaving 15 bases between the germline ends. Germline values: CDR1 SGHNT, CDR2 YYREEE (reference sequence). The CDR3 loop reads CASSSRTGSSGANVLTF. DNA of the CDR3: TGTGCCAGCAGTTCCCGAACAGGGAGCTCTGGGGCCAACGTCCTGACTTTC.

The chain carries TRBV27 and TRBJ2-3, with a weak D call TRBD2 (6 bases). This CDR3 is 13 amino acids long. Between the trimmed V and J ends, which lost 3 bases and 5 bases, there was a span of 9 bases. The germline V gene encodes CDR1 MNHEY and CDR2 SMNVEV (reference sequence). The CDR3 nucleotides are TGTGCCAGCAGTTTCGGGGGAGGAGATACGCAGTATTTT. Its translation is CASSFGGGDTQYF.

This clone was seen only a few times. The chain is built from TRBV18 and TRBJ2-7; a weak D match, TRBD1 (6 bases). There are 12 residues in the CDR3. The V end lost 6 bases, the J end lost 1 base, and 7 bases lay between the germline ends. Germline V gene lookup returns CDR1 KGHSH and CDR2 LQKENI. CDR3 sequence (DNA): TGTGCCAGCTCCGACAGGTCCTACGAGCAGTACTTC. Amino acid sequence: CASSDRSYEQYF.

This rearrangement joins TRBV5-1 to TRBJ2-7, with 7 bases that match TRBD1. CDR1 is SGHRS and CDR2 is YFSETQ in the germline V gene. This CDR3 has 13 amino acids. J lost 1 base, V lost 5 bases, and 3 bases had no gene match. CDR3 sequence: CASRTQGSYEQYF. Here the CDR3 DNA reads TGCGCCAGCAGGACACAGGGGTCCTACGAGCAGTACTTC. Based on the CDR3 plus reference TRBV5-1 and TRBJ2-7, the full variable domain is KAGVTQTPRYLIKTRGQQVTLSCSPISGHRSVSWYQQTPGQGLQFLFEYFSETQRNKGNFPGRFSGRQFSNSRSEMNVSTLELGDSALYLCASRTQGSYEQYFGPGTRLTVT.